What follows describes a single T cell receptor (beta chain). This CDR3 comprises 16 residues. Trimming pared 1 base from V and 4 bases from J, leaving 14 bases between. The data were obtained in a study of control samples from healthy donors and cancer patients. The assay was immunoSEQ multiplex PCR, and TCRdb's table has in-frame clones only and misses some. The sample shows about 200,000 clones, 91% of them seen only once. This sequence was found in a man aged 25-45 years in good health. Sequences were obtained from blood. The chain links TRBV5-3 to TRBJ2-2, with D uncertain. TRBV5-3 is given ORF status, its function remaining uncertain. CDR3 region: CARSLMGNNPTGELFF. The CDR3 region has the DNA TGTGCCAGAAGCTTGATGGGTAACAATCCCACCGGGGAGCTGTTTTTT.